This T cell receptor beta chain appears in the sequencing data of a study of a mutant IDH1 vaccine in newly diagnosed glioma. Turning to the study itself: Patients got their first vaccination 4-6 weeks after radiotherapy alone, or with temozolomide cycles. Patients' prior therapy spanned radiotherapy, temozolomide, or both; most underwent both. Whole-study findings and limits: Immune responses induced by the vaccine were seen in around 93% of patients, spanning multiple MHC alleles.

Time point defined: week 47, end of study. It was 300 ug of mutant IDH1 20-mer peptide that made up each vaccine dose, given with topical imiquimod. Every donor had a new WHO grade 3 or 4 astrocytoma that was IDH1-mutant, with loss of nuclear ATRX. The protocol was immunoSEQ multiplex PCR, while the TCRdb copy is restricted to in-frame clones and leaves out a portion. The table has 30,000 to 40,000 clones, approximately 89% seen once. With regard to this clone: Antigen unknown.

This specimen was PBMCs, taken from a glioma patient whose treatment included an IDH1 peptide vaccine. This receptor was obtained from a man aged 35-49 years with glioma.

CDR3 sequence: CASSLQGATGGELFF. The CDR3 region has the DNA TGTGCCAGCTCACTACAGGGGGCGACAGGCGGGGAGCTGTTTTTT. The chain employs TRBV18 and TRBJ2-2; TRBD1 matches 9 bases. Germline trimming cut 4 bases from V and 7 bases from J; bases unmatched to any gene: 7. This CDR3 is built from 15 residues. Per the germline V gene, CDR1 is KGHSH and CDR2 is LQKENI.